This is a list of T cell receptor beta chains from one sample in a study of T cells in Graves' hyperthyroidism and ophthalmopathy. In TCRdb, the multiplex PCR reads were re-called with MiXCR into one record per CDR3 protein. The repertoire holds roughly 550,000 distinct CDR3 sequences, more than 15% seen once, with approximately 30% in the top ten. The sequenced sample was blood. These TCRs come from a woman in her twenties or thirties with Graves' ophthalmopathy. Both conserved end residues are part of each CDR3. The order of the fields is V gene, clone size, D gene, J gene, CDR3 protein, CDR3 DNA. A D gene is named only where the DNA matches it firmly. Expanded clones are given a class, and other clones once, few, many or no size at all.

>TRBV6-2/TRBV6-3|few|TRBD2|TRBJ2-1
CASSPSGRSNNEQFF
TGTGCCAGCAGCCCTAGCGGGAGGTCTAACAATGAGCAGTTCTTC
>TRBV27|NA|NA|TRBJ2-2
CASSSRDTANTGELFF
TGTGCCAGCAGTTCCCGGGACACGGCGAACACCGGGGAGCTGTTTTTT
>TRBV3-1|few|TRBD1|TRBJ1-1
CASSHRGGKVTEAFF
TGTGCCAGCAGCCACAGGGGGGGAAAGGTCACTGAAGCTTTCTTT
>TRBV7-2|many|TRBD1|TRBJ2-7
CASSLAHGTAYEQYF
TGTGCCAGCAGCTTAGCGCACGGGACAGCGTACGAGCAGTACTTC
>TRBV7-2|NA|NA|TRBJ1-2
CASSLEGRQVYGYTF
TGTGCCAGCAGCCTAGAGGGGAGGCAGGTCTATGGCTACACCTTC
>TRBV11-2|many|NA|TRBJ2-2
CASSLVPPHSSGELFF
TGTGCCAGCAGCTTAGTTCCGCCGCATTCTAGCGGGGAGCTGTTTTTT
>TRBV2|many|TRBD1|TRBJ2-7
CASEPLGTGRLSYEQYF
TGTGCCAGCGAACCCCTCGGGACAGGGCGCCTCTCCTACGAGCAGTACTTC
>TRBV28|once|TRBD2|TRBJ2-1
CASILGGDLYNEQFF
TGTGCCAGCATCCTGGGGGGGGACTTATACAATGAGCAGTTCTTC
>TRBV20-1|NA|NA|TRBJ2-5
CSASPDSYQETQYF
TGCAGTGCTAGCCCGGACTCTTACCAAGAGACCCAGTACTTC
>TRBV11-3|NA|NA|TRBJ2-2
CASSLGVVYPGELFF
TGTGCCAGCAGCTTAGGTGTTGTCTACCCCGGGGAGCTGTTTTTT
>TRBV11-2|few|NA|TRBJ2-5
CASSLQEAQETQYF
TGTGCCAGCAGTTTACAGGAGGCCCAAGAGACCCAGTACTTC
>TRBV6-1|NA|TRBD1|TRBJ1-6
CASSPYRQGDTPLHF
TGTGCCAGCAGTCCCTACCGACAGGGTGACACACCCCTCCACTTT
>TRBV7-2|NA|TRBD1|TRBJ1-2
CASSLDRRRDGYTF
TGTGCCAGCAGCTTGGACAGGAGGCGGGATGGCTACACCTTC
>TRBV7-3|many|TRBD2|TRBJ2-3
CASSFSSGGTDTQYF
TGTGCCAGCAGCTTTTCAAGCGGGGGCACAGATACGCAGTATTTT
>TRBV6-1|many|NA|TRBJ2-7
CASTLNPSYEQYF
TGTGCCAGCACCCTTAATCCCTCCTACGAGCAGTACTTC
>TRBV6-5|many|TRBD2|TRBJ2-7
CASSYSGTSSYEQYF
TGTGCCAGCAGTTACAGTGGGACTAGCTCCTACGAGCAGTACTTC
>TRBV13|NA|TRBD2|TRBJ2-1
CASSLEPAGGNDEQFF
TGTGCCAGCAGCTTAGAACCAGCGGGAGGGAACGATGAGCAGTTCTTC
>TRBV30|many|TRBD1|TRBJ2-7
CAWSGQAAYEQYF
TGTGCCTGGTCGGGACAGGCAGCCTACGAGCAGTACTTC
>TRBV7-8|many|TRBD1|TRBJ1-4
CASSLGGQGSEKLFF
TGTGCCAGCAGCTTAGGGGGACAGGGTTCTGAAAAACTGTTTTTT
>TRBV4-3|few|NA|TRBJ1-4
CASSPKGARTEKLFF
TGCGCCAGCAGCCCCAAGGGCGCGAGGACGGAAAAACTGTTTTTT
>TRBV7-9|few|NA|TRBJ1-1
CASSSRVGTEAFF
TGTGCCAGCAGCTCCAGGGTGGGCACTGAAGCTTTCTTT
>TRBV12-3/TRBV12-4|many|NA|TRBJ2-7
CASSLNPSHEQYF
TGTGCCAGCAGTTTAAACCCCTCGCACGAGCAGTACTTC
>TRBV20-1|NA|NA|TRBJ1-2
CSAGYPDYGYTF
TGCAGTGCTGGGTATCCCGACTATGGCTACACCTTC
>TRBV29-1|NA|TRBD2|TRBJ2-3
CSSGLAGARTDTQYF
TGCAGCTCTGGACTAGCGGGAGCTCGGACAGATACGCAGTATTTT
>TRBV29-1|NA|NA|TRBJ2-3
CSVAIPNTDTQYF
TGCAGCGTTGCTATACCGAACACAGATACGCAGTATTTT
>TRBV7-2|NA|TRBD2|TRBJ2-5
CASSVTGLAGGETQYF
TGTGCCAGCAGCGTAACGGGACTAGCGGGAGGGGAGACCCAGTACTTC
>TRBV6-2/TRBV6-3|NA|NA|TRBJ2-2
CASSRETGLTGELFF
TGTGCCAGCAGCCGAGAAACAGGGTTGACCGGGGAGCTGTTTTTT
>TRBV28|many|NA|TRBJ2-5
CASSLWGDRNQETQYF
TGTGCCAGCAGTTTATGGGGTGACAGGAATCAAGAGACCCAGTACTTC
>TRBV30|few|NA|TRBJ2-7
CAWSPPRGYSYEQYF
TGTGCCTGGAGTCCTCCCCGCGGGTATTCCTACGAGCAGTACTTC
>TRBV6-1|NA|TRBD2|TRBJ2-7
CASSPQLAVYEQYF
TGTGCCAGCAGCCCCCAACTAGCGGTTTACGAGCAGTACTTC
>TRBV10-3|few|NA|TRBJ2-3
CAISVSGLTDTQYF
TGTGCCATCAGTGTTAGCGGCCTCACAGATACGCAGTATTTT
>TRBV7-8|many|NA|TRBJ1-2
CASSLPGRNYGYTF
TGTGCCAGCAGCCTACCGGGACGGAACTATGGCTACACCTTC
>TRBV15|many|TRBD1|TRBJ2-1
CATAAETGVSSYNEQFF
TGTGCCACCGCCGCCGAGACAGGGGTTAGCTCCTACAATGAGCAGTTCTTC
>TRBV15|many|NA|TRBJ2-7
CATGQTVSYEQYF
TGTGCCACTGGGCAGACGGTCTCCTACGAGCAGTACTTC
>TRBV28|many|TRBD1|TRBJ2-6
CASSPGGSGANVLTF
TGTGCCAGCAGTCCAGGGGGCTCTGGGGCCAACGTCCTGACTTTC
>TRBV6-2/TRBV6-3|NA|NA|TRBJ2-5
CASSPLWGGYNETQYF
TGTGCCAGCAGTCCCCTATGGGGAGGATATAATGAGACCCAGTACTTC
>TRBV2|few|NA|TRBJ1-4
CASIPSTFRRGKLFF
TGTGCCAGCATCCCAAGCACTTTCAGGCGTGGAAAACTGTTTTTT
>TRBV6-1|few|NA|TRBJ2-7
CASSLHRRPYEQYF
TGTGCCAGCAGCCTGCACCGTAGACCCTACGAGCAGTACTTC
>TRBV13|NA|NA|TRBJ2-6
CASSLSTGANVLTF
TGTGCCAGCAGCCTTAGTACGGGGGCCAACGTCCTGACTTTC
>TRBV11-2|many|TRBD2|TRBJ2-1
CASSLDGRLAINYNEQFF
TGTGCCAGCAGCTTAGACGGACGACTAGCGATAAACTACAATGAGCAGTTCTTC
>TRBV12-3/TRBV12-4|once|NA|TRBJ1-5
CASSLNGQISNQPQHF
TGTGCCAGCAGTTTGAACGGGCAGATTAGCAATCAGCCCCAGCATTTT
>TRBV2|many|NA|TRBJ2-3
CASSIDPTSTDTQYF
TGTGCCAGCAGCATAGACCCGACTAGCACAGATACGCAGTATTTT
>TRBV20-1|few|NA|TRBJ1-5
CSARGVGYQPQHF
TGCAGTGCTAGAGGGGTAGGATATCAGCCCCAGCATTTT
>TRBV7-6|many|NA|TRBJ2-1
CASSSVRGSYNEQFF
TGTGCCAGCAGCTCGGTCAGGGGTTCCTACAATGAGCAGTTCTTC
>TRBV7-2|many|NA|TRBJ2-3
CASSLARTGIDTQYF
TGTGCCAGCAGCTTAGCGAGGACTGGAATAGATACGCAGTATTTT
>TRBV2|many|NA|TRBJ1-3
CASGLGPGNTIYF
TGTGCCAGCGGACTGGGACCTGGAAACACCATATATTTT
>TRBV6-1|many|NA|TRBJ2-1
CASSEAQKGSGNEQFF
TGTGCCAGCAGTGAAGCGCAGAAGGGGAGCGGGAATGAGCAGTTCTTC
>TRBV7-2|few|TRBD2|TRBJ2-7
CASSLQGRREVDEQYF
TGTGCCAGCAGCCTCCAGGGCCGGCGGGAGGTTGACGAGCAGTACTTC
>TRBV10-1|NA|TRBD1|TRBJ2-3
CASSDQTGIDTQYF
TGCGCCAGCAGTGATCAGACAGGGATCGATACGCAGTATTTT
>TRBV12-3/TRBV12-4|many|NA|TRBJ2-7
CASSLSSGSIYEQYF
TGTGCCAGCAGTTTAAGTAGCGGTAGTATCTACGAGCAGTACTTC
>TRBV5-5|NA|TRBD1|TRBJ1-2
CASSDRQGTYYGYTF
TGTGCCAGCAGCGACCGACAGGGTACCTACTATGGCTACACCTTC